The following is a T cell receptor beta chain sequence with its context. Its antigen is currently unknown. The ends were cut back, 8 bases at V and 2 bases at J, with 7 bases in the middle. The CDR3 sequence is 12 residues long. It was with a sample-barcoded 5' primer and a J-beta primer mix that a second PCR of roughly 7 to 12 cycles was run. Sequencing yielded, for each sample, at least 2.5 million paired-end reads carrying CDR3. From the 5' RACE reads, TCRdb called clonotypes with MiXCR, one entry per CDR3 protein. The sample holds under 2 million distinct CDR3 sequences; about 35% are singletons and the top ten take roughly 12%. This sample is drawn from a study of blood T cells in healthy people across ages. Study results and caveats: Estimated diversity that came from one million T cells was considered an underestimate. TCR beta diversity correlated strongly with naive T cell percentage.

Caucasian, healthy and from Russia, the donors were aged between 6 and 90. V usage is TRBV12-3 or TRBV12-4 and J usage is TRBJ2-1; no definite D call. Sequencing was done on a sample of blood. This TCR came from a woman aged 25 to 39 in good health. The CDR3 reads CASWAPYNEQFF. CDR3 nucleotide sequence: TGTGCCAGCTGGGCGCCCTACAATGAGCAGTTCTTC.